The 30 T cell receptor beta chains presented below share a single source sample, sequenced in a study of T cells after yellow fever vaccination. One entry per CDR3 protein results from TCRdb running MiXCR on the 5' RACE reads. The repertoire holds roughly 300,000 distinct CDR3 sequences, with 8.1% as singletons. The sequenced sample was PBMCs, obtained roughly 45 days after the first yellow fever vaccination. The receptors originated from a man aged 18 to 29 who received the YFV17D yellow fever vaccine.

This chain uses TRBV3-1 with TRBJ2-7; TRBD2 aligns across 13 bases. This CDR3 has 15 amino acids. Unmatched junction bases numbered 6, after V lost 7 bases and J lost 3 bases. Germline V CDR1 and CDR2: LGHDT, YNNKEL (reference sequence). The CDR3 sequence: CASMPGTSGVYEQYF. CDR3 DNA: TGTGCCAGCATGCCCGGGACTAGCGGGGTCTACGAGCAGTACTTC.

This clonotype was observed a few times. The J gene is TRBJ1-1, the V gene TRBV28; 9 bases are a match to TRBD1. CDR1 is MDHEN and CDR2 is SYDVKM in the germline V gene. V lost 3 bases and J lost 4; bases outside the gene matches: 6. CDR3 size: 15 residues. The CDR3: CASSFTGGGSTEAFF. The CDR3 bases are TGTGCCAGCAGTTTTACAGGGGGCGGGAGCACTGAAGCTTTCTTT.

V gene TRBV2 combines with J gene TRBJ2-5, with D unclear. The germline V and J ends were trimmed by 4 bases and 5 bases, with 11 bases remaining between them. This CDR3 comprises 13 residues. Germline V lookup: CDR1 SNHLY, CDR2 FYNNEI. CDR3 amino acids: CASSVWATETQYF. In DNA, the CDR3 is TGTGCCAGCAGTGTTTGGGCGACTGAGACCCAGTACTTC. Filled out from reference TRBV2 and TRBJ2-5, the complete variable domain reads EPEVTQTPSHQVTQMGQEVILRCVPISNHLYFYWYRQILGQKVEFLVSFYNNEISEKSEIFDDQFSVERPDGSNFTLKIRSTKLEDSAMYFCASSVWATETQYFGPGTRLLVL.

This clonotype came up a few times. The J gene is TRBJ2-5, the V gene TRBV5-4; the D gene is possibly TRBD2 (6 bases). Trimming removed 0 bases from V and 7 bases from J, with 10 bases in between. Germline values: CDR1 SGHNT, CDR2 YYREEE (reference sequence). This CDR3 contains 13 residues. The CDR3, as DNA: TGTGCCAGCAGCTTGGGGGGGGTCCCGACCCAGTACTTC. Protein sequence: CASSLGGVPTQYF.

J is TRBJ2-5 and V is TRBV5-4; a possible D gene is TRBD1 (5 bases). Germline V gene sequence: CDR1 SGHNT, CDR2 YYREEE (reference sequence). There are 14 residues in the CDR3. The V end was cut by 1 base, the J end by 5 bases, with 12 bases between. DNA of the CDR3: TGTGCCAGCAGCTTGAGGGGTCTAGAGGAGACCCAGTACTTC. The encoded protein is CASSLRGLEETQYF. Full variable domain (rest looked up from reference TRBV5-4 and TRBJ2-5): ETGVTQSPTHLIKTRGQQVTLRCSSQSGHNTVSWYQQALGQGPQFIFQYYREEENGRGNFPPRFSGLQFPNYSSELNVNALELDDSALYLCASSLRGLEETQYFGPGTRLLVL.

This clonotype came up a few times. V usage is TRBV6-1 and J usage is TRBJ2-5, with D maybe TRBD1 (6 bases). CDR1 is MNHNS, CDR2 SASEGT, per germline. This CDR3 is 16 amino acids long. V was clipped by 0 bases and J by 6 bases, with 17 bases between them. The CDR3 nucleotides read TGTGCCAGCAGTGAAGCGCTTGATTGGGGGCTGAAGACCCAGTACTTC. Translated, it gives CASSEALDWGLKTQYF.

This clonotype occurred many times. The chain has TRBV7-2 and TRBJ1-2; 7 bases match TRBD1. This CDR3 has 13 amino acids. V gave up 4 bases and J gave up 3 bases; unmatched junction bases: 2. Looked up from germline, CDR1 is SGHTA and CDR2 is FQGNSA. Here the CDR3 DNA reads TGTGCCAGCAGCTCGGGACAGCACTATGGCTACACCTTC. Its translation: CASSSGQHYGYTF.

This chain joins TRBV7-2 and TRBJ1-1; D is possibly TRBD1 (6 bases). V was trimmed by 4 bases and J by 1 base, leaving 7 bases between them. Germline loops: CDR1 SGHTA, CDR2 FQGNSA. The CDR3 length is 13 residues. CDR3 DNA sequence: TGTGCCAGCAGCTCGGGGGCGAACACTGAAGCTTTCTTT. This gives the protein CASSSGANTEAFF.

The J gene is TRBJ2-3, the V gene TRBV4-1; D is undetermined. V was pared by 1 base and J by 5 bases, with 7 bases between. CDR1 and CDR2 from the germline V gene are MGHRA and YSYEKL. CDR3 length: 13 amino acids. This CDR3 reads CASSQVGIDTQYF. Written as DNA, the CDR3 is TGCGCCAGCAGCCAAGTAGGGATAGATACGCAGTATTTT.

This clonotype has a handful of counts. The chain recombines TRBV7-2 with TRBJ2-7; D gene unclear. The CDR3 is 13 amino acids. Per the germline V gene, CDR1 is SGHTA and CDR2 is FQGNSA. V shed 5 bases and J shed 4 bases, with 12 bases lying between them. CDR3 in amino acids: CASSRAPGYEQYV. The CDR3 coding sequence is TGTGCCAGCAGCCGTGCCCCAGGATACGAGCAGTACGTC.

This clonotype occurred a few times. The chain carries TRBV12-3 or TRBV12-4 and TRBJ2-3; 11 bases match TRBD2. The ends lost 6 bases at V and 4 bases at J; junction bases unmatched: 6. The CDR3 sequence is 15 residues long. The CDR3 bases are TGTGCCAGCAGACTTAGCGGGGGGGCCGCAGATACGCAGTATTTT. This sequence encodes CASRLSGGAADTQYF.

This clonotype has more than one count but fewer than ten. Here the CDR3 DNA reads TGTGCCAGCAGTTACCCCCGGACAGCGAACACTGAAGCTTTCTTT. It is translated as CASSYPRTANTEAFF. V usage is TRBV12-3 or TRBV12-4 and J usage is TRBJ1-1; TRBD1 might be the D (6 bases). The CDR3 length is 15 residues. Between the trimmed V and J ends, which lost 4 bases and 1 base, there was a span of 13 bases.

This clonotype was counted many times. This chain links TRBV20-1 with TRBJ2-7; D not resolved. CDR3 length: 12 amino acids. V was cut by 1 base and J by 3 bases, with 7 bases left in between. CDR1 and CDR2 from the germline V gene are DFQATT and SNEGSKA (reference sequence). Here the CDR3 DNA reads TGCAGTGCTAGAGCTTTACACTACGAGCAGTACTTC. It encodes CSARALHYEQYF.

This chain uses TRBV4-3 with TRBJ2-1; a weak D match, TRBD1 (5 bases). The CDR3 has 14 residues. The germline gives CDR1 LGHNA, CDR2 YSLEER. V was clipped by 0 bases and J by 10 bases, with 13 bases between them. The CDR3 nucleotides read TGCGCCAGCAGCCAAGAATTTAGGGGAAGGGAGCAGTTCTTC. Its protein is CASSQEFRGREQFF.

This clonotype turned up a few times. This chain joins TRBV18 and TRBJ2-7; 7 bases map to TRBD1. V gave up 4 bases and J gave up 4 bases; unmatched junction bases: 4. CDR1 and CDR2 (germline): KGHSH, LQKENI. The CDR3 runs to 13 residues. CDR3 amino acids: CASSQDRRYEQYF. The CDR3, as DNA: TGTGCCAGCTCACAGGACAGGCGTTACGAGCAGTACTTC. The entire variable domain, with the rest obtained from reference TRBV18 and TRBJ2-7, is as follows: NAGVMQNPRHLVRRRGQEARLRCSPMKGHSHVYWYRQLPEEGLKFMVYLQKENIIDESGMPKERFSAEFPKEGPSILRIQQVVRGDSAAYFCASSQDRRYEQYFGPGTRLTVT.

About this clonotype itself: Sequence at one end of the junction differs from germline and may be a read error. The chain couples TRBV3-1 to TRBJ1-1; 9 bases line up with TRBD1. Germline CDR1 is LGHDT and CDR2 is YNNKEL (reference sequence). This CDR3 region has 17 residues. In DNA form, the CDR3 reads TGTACCAGCTGCCTTCCCCCGGGACAGGGTAGAAGGGCTGAAGCTTTCTTT. This encodes CTSCLPPGQGRRAEAFF.

In this sample, this clonotype turned up a few times. The chain is built from TRBV4-3 and TRBJ2-1; 12 bases match TRBD2. The length of the CDR3 is 18 residues. Germline V gives CDR1 LGHNA, CDR2 YSLEER. With V trimmed by 2 bases and J by 4 bases, 9 bases remained unmatched. This CDR3 reads CASSQLFLAGGLYNEQFF. Here the CDR3 DNA reads TGCGCCAGCAGCCAACTCTTTCTAGCGGGGGGGCTATACAATGAGCAGTTCTTC.

This chain uses TRBV21-1 with TRBJ2-7. TRBV21-1 is marked as a pseudogene. The CDR3 runs to 15 residues. The CDR3 DNA sequence: TGTGCCAGCAGCAAAGAACATAGAGTCATCGGCGAGCAGTACTTC. Translation: CASSKEHRVIGEQYF.

This chain joins TRBV7-9 and TRBJ2-7; no definite D call. In germline, CDR1 is SEHNR, CDR2 FQNEAQ (reference sequence). With 2 bases removed from V and 0 bases from J, the gap between germline ends came to 8 bases. This CDR3 has 14 amino acids. The CDR3 reads CASSLIQSSYEQYF. CDR3 DNA sequence: TGTGCCAGCAGCTTAATCCAGAGCTCCTACGAGCAGTACTTC.

This clonotype was recorded a few times. This chain links TRBV5-4 with TRBJ2-5, with 8 nucleotides matching TRBD2. There are 14 residues in the CDR3. V trimming: 3 bases; J trimming: 5 bases; junction bases outside the gene matches: 6. Germline assignment: CDR1 SGHNT and CDR2 YYREEE (reference sequence). As DNA, the CDR3 is TGTGCCAGCAGCTCGGGGGGGGTAGGCGAGACCCAGTACTTC. Translation: CASSSGGVGETQYF.

This clonotype occurred a few times. V gene TRBV20-1 combines with J gene TRBJ1-1; 9 bases line up with TRBD1. The germline CDR1 and CDR2 sequences are DFQATT and SNEGSKA (reference sequence). This CDR3 has 14 residues. Losses at the gene ends were 5 bases for V and 4 bases for J; bases not matched to a gene: 8. The CDR3 sequence is CSASRDRDSTEAFF. The CDR3 coding sequence is TGCAGTGCTTCCCGGGACAGGGATTCCACTGAAGCTTTCTTT.

This clonotype was recorded a few times. This rearrangement joins TRBV4-1 to TRBJ1-2; TRBD1 matches 7 bases. V lost 1 base, J lost 5 bases, and 7 bases stayed unmatched. Looked up from germline, CDR1 is MGHRA and CDR2 is YSYEKL. CDR3 length: 15 amino acids. CDR3 nucleotides: TGCGCCAGCAGCCAAGTCGGACAGGAAGCTTATGGCTACACCTTC. Translating gives CASSQVGQEAYGYTF.

The sample holds a few counts of this clonotype. The gene calls are TRBV12-3 or TRBV12-4 and TRBJ1-5, with TRBD1 matching 8 bases. The CDR3 runs to 15 residues. J was trimmed by 4 bases and V by 5 bases; bases with no gene match: 7. Here the CDR3 DNA reads TGTGCCAGCAGTGTAACAGGGGGTCGTAATCAGCCCCAGCATTTT. Its translation: CASSVTGGRNQPQHF.

This rearrangement joins TRBV7-2 to TRBJ2-3, with TRBD2 matching over 9 bases. This CDR3 is built from 16 residues. Germline lookup yields CDR1 SGHTA and CDR2 FQGNSA. The trim removed 5 bases at V and 4 bases at J, leaving 10 bases unmatched. CDR3 in amino acids: CASSPYYAGGSDTQYF. The CDR3, as DNA: TGTGCCAGCAGCCCCTACTACGCGGGGGGGTCAGATACGCAGTATTTT.

The chain has TRBV11-2 and TRBJ1-1; D is possibly TRBD1 (6 bases). The V gene lost 3 bases and the J gene lost 4 bases, with 18 bases spanning the gap. Germline lookup yields CDR1 SGHAT and CDR2 FQNNGV. This CDR3 is 16 amino acids long. The CDR3 DNA is TGTGCCAGCAGCTTGGTGGGGGGGGCCAAAAGCACTGAAGCTTTCTTT. Translating gives CASSLVGGAKSTEAFF.

This clonotype has a handful of counts. This chain uses TRBV6-5 with TRBJ1-5; no clear D. Trimming stripped 2 bases from V and 4 bases from J, with 9 bases between. CDR3 length equals 14 residues. In germline, CDR1 is MNHEY, CDR2 SVGAGI. CDR3 DNA sequence: TGTGCCAGCAGTTACAATCGGGGAAATCAGCCCCAGCATTTT. Amino acids: CASSYNRGNQPQHF.

This clonotype has ten or more counts. The gene calls are TRBV5-1 and TRBJ2-3, with D hard to call. V lost 0 bases and J 6 bases, leaving 11 bases between the germline ends. The CDR3 totals 14 residues. The germline V gene encodes CDR1 SGHRS and CDR2 YFSETQ. The CDR3 here is CASSLGVSWDTQYF. CDR3 DNA: TGCGCCAGCAGCTTGGGTGTCTCCTGGGATACGCAGTATTTT.

This clonotype occurred a few times. V is TRBV7-2 and J is TRBJ1-2; D may be TRBD1 (5 bases). Germline V gene lookup returns CDR1 SGHTA and CDR2 FQGNSA. V was cut by 2 bases and J by 2 bases, with 12 bases left in between. This CDR3 has 15 amino acids. The CDR3 DNA reads as TGTGCCAGCAGCTTATCCGGCAGGGTAAACTATGGCTACACCTTC. Translation: CASSLSGRVNYGYTF.

The chain is built from TRBV24-1 and TRBJ2-1; D tentatively fits TRBD1 or TRBD2 (5 bases each). Germline V CDR1 and CDR2: KGHDR, SFDVKD. The CDR3 has 15 amino acids. V lost 1 base, J lost 2 bases, and 8 bases lay in between. The CDR3 spells CATSDFGGTYNEQFF. The CDR3 DNA reads TGTGCCACCAGTGATTTTGGGGGAACCTACAATGAGCAGTTCTTC.

This clonotype was seen a few times. The genes are TRBV7-9 and TRBJ2-3, with TRBD2 matching over 10 bases. The CDR3 runs to 16 residues. With 1 base clipped from V and 3 bases from J, the junction kept 4 bases outside the gene matches. Germline V lookup: CDR1 SEHNR, CDR2 FQNEAQ (reference sequence). The CDR3 nucleotides are TGTGCCAGCAGCTTAGGAGCGGGGGGGCCTACAGATACGCAGTATTTT. This translates into CASSLGAGGPTDTQYF.